The present entry profiles one TCR beta chain with its context. This entry belongs to a study of blood T cell repertoires in COVID-19. Original processing notes: Estimation of nucleated cell counts relied on the amplification of reference gene primers. Repertoires were generated with immunoSEQ multiplex PCR, while TCRdb's copy carries only in-frame clones and drops some. V, J and clone size are taken as reported in that table, and D and trimming were inferred from the DNA itself. The data hold 270,000 or so clones, with about nine tenths observed a single time. Cohort allocation depended upon clinical history that participants reported. The receptor was isolated from a woman aged 40 to 50 with acute COVID-19. Sequencing was performed on PBMCs or T cells enriched from blood (not recorded which).

The CDR3 sequence: CASSYLAGPNSPLHF. The CDR3 nucleotides are TGTGCCAGCAGTTACCTGGCAGGGCCGAATTCACCCCTCCACTTT. V is TRBV6-2 or TRBV6-3 and J is TRBJ1-6; maybe TRBD1 (5 bases). Germline loops: CDR1 MNHEY, CDR2 SVGEGT. This CDR3 has 15 amino acids. V lost 2 bases to trimming and J lost 7 bases, with 12 bases between them.